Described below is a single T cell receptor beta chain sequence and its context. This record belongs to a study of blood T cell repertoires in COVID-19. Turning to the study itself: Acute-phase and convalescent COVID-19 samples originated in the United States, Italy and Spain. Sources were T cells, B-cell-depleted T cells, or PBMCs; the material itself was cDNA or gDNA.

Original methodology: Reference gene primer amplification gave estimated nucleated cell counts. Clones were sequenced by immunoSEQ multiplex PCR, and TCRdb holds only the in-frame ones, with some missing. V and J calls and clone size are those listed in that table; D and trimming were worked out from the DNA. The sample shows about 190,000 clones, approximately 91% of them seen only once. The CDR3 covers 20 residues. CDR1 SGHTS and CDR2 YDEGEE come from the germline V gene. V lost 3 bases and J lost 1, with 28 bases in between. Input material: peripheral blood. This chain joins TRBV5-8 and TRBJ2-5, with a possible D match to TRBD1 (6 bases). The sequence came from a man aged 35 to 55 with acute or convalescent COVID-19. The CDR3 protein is CASSSTWDKALTHPQETQYF. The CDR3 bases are TGTGCCAGCAGCTCTACTTGGGACAAGGCACTAACACACCCCCAAGAGACCCAGTACTTC.